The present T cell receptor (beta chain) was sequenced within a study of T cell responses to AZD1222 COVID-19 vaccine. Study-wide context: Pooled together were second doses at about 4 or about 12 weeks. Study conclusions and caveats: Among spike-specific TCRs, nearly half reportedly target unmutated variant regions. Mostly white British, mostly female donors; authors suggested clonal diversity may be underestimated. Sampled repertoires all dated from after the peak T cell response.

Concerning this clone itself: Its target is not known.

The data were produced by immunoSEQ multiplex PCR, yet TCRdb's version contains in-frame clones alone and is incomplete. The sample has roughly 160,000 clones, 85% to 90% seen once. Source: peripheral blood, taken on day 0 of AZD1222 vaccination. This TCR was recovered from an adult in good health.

CDR3 loop: CATSEGGPRELFF. DNA of the CDR3: TGTGCCACCAGTGAGGGGGGGCCCCGGGAGCTGTTTTTT. The chain has TRBV24-1 and TRBJ2-2; perhaps TRBD2 as D (7 bases). Germline V CDR1 and CDR2: KGHDR, SFDVKD. CDR3 size: 13 residues. Trimming removed 4 bases at V and 9 bases at J, with 11 bases between.